This paragraph covers one TCR beta chain sequence. Its antigen is not identified. This table comes from immunoSEQ multiplex PCR, and its TCRdb copy is limited to in-frame clones, with some not included. The table includes more than 400,000 clones, about 95% detected once. CDR3 length: 13 residues. V shed 3 bases and J shed 10 bases, with 13 bases lying between them. Germline V gene lookup returns CDR1 MDHEN and CDR2 SYDVKM. The source of the sample is a study of shared clonotypes between healthy human individuals. Regarding the study as a whole: Shared across a handful of donors were around 5% of the naive CD4 clonotypes.

A CD45RA+ naive subset and a CD45RA-negative memory subset were split from CD4+ cells. V and J are TRBV28 and TRBJ2-1, with D possibly matching TRBD2 (6 bases). Sequencing input: naive CD4+ T cells sorted from blood. Sample subset: CD45RA+ positively selected. This TCR derives from a young woman in good health. This CDR3 is CASSFAASGEQFF. The DNA for the CDR3 is TGTGCCAGCAGTTTCGCTGCGAGCGGGGAGCAGTTCTTC.